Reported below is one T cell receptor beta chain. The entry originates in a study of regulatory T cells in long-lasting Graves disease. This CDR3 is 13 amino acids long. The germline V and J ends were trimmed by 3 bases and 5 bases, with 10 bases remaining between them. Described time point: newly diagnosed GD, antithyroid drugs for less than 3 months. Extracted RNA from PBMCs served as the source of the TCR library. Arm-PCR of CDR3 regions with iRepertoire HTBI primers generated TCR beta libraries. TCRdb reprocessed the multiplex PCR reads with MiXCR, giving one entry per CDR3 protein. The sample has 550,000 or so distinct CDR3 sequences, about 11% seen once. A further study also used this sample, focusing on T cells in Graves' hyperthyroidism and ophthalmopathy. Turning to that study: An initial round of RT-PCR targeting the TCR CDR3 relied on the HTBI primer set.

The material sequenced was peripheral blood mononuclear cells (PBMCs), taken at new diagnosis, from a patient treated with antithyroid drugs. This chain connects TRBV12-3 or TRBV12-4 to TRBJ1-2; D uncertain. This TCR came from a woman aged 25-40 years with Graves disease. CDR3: CASSFKEVYGYTF. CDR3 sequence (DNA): TGTGCCAGCAGTTTTAAGGAGGTTTATGGCTACACCTTC.